These 21 T cell receptor beta chains originate from one sample sequenced in a study of identifying expanded T cells in peripheral blood. Produced via immunoSEQ multiplex PCR; TCRdb's table is partial and in-frame only. The profile shows approximately 90,000 clones, more than 70% of them singletons. The sequencing sample was made of blood. These receptors all stem from a person between 18 and 69 years old in good health.

The rearrangement uses TRBV28 and TRBJ1-2; D unresolved. Germline CDR1 and CDR2: MDHEN and SYDVKM. CDR3 size: 11 residues. With 7 bases removed from V and 6 bases from J, the gap between germline ends came to 9 bases. The CDR3 loop is CASTQGDGYTF. The CDR3, as DNA: TGTGCCAGCACCCAAGGAGATGGCTACACCTTC.

The chain links TRBV7-3 to TRBJ2-2; D may be TRBD1 (6 bases). The germline CDR1 and CDR2 sequences are SGHTA and FQGTGA. V shed 2 bases and J shed 4 bases, with 11 bases lying between them. The CDR3 covers 15 residues. The CDR3 region is CASSLEQGRTGELFF. CDR3 DNA sequence: TGTGCCAGCAGCTTAGAACAGGGCCGCACCGGGGAGCTGTTTTTT.

This sequence joins TRBV9 and TRBJ2-3; 12 nucleotides align to TRBD2. The J segment lost 4 bases and the V segment lost 0 bases, leaving 3 bases of the junction unmatched. Germline CDR1 reads SGDLS; CDR2 reads YYNGEE. This CDR3 region has 16 residues. CDR3 sequence: CASSVASGGAPDTQYF. CDR3 bases: TGTGCCAGCAGCGTAGCTAGCGGGGGGGCCCCAGATACGCAGTATTTT.

The chain is built from TRBV6-1 and TRBJ2-2; tentative D call: TRBD1 (6 bases). Germline assignment: CDR1 MNHNS and CDR2 SASEGT. The CDR3 is 14 amino acids. With 1 base removed from V and 6 bases from J, the gap between germline ends came to 9 bases. The CDR3 bases are TGTGCCAGCAGTGAAGGGGCAGGGGCCGGGGAGCTGTTTTTT. The encoded protein is CASSEGAGAGELFF.

This clone came up once. The CDR3 DNA sequence: TGTGCCAGCAGCGCCGGACTAGAATACTACGAGCAGTACTTC. This translates into CASSAGLEYYEQYF. This chain uses TRBV11-2 with TRBJ2-7, with TRBD2 matching 7 bases. Germline CDR1 SGHAT, CDR2 FQNNGV. The CDR3 runs to 14 residues. V trimming: 5 bases; J trimming: 3 bases; junction bases outside the gene matches: 7.

The rearrangement uses TRBV7-9 and TRBJ1-3; D unclear. V shed 5 bases and J shed 1 base, with 6 bases lying between them. This CDR3 comprises 13 residues. Germline CDR1 SEHNR, CDR2 FQNEAQ (reference sequence). CDR3 loop: CASSLGSGNTIYF. The DNA of the CDR3 is TGTGCCAGCAGCCTAGGGTCTGGAAACACCATATATTTT.

This chain connects TRBV7-8 to TRBJ1-3, with a tentative D call TRBD1 (5 bases). Trimming removed 2 bases from V and 0 bases from J, with 8 bases in between. Looked up from germline, CDR1 is SGHVS and CDR2 is FQNEAQ. CDR3 length equals 15 residues. Here the CDR3 reads CASSLRGSSGNTIYF. In DNA, the CDR3 is TGTGCCAGCAGCTTACGGGGCAGCTCTGGAAACACCATATATTTT.

The chain is built from TRBV19 and TRBJ2-2, with D perhaps matching TRBD1 or TRBD2 (6 bases each). The CDR3 runs to 18 residues. The ends were cut back, 3 bases at V and 1 base at J, with 18 bases in the middle. CDR1 LNHDA and CDR2 SQIVND come from the germline V gene (reference sequence). CDR3 in amino acids: CASSIAVGGARNTGELFF. CDR3 sequence (DNA): TGTGCCAGTAGTATCGCTGTCGGGGGCGCGAGGAACACCGGGGAGCTGTTTTTT.

V usage is TRBV11-2 and J usage is TRBJ2-1; 7 bases line up with TRBD2. Germline V gene lookup returns CDR1 SGHAT and CDR2 FQNNGV. The junction had 3 bases not matched to a gene; V was cut back by 2 bases and J by 2 bases. The CDR3 contains 15 residues. CDR3 residues: CASSLRLAPYNEQFF. The CDR3 DNA follows: TGTGCCAGCAGCTTAAGACTAGCCCCCTACAATGAGCAGTTCTTC.

The rearrangement links TRBV6-1 to TRBJ1-1, with D unclear. The germline V gene has CDR1 MNHNS and CDR2 SASEGT. The V and J ends lost 7 bases and 2 bases respectively, with 11 bases between them. This CDR3 region has 13 residues. The CDR3 bases are TGTGCCAGCACCGTTTCCCGAAACACTGAAGCTTTCTTT. Protein product: CASTVSRNTEAFF.

This chain joins TRBV18 and TRBJ1-5, with D unclear. The ends were cut back, 2 bases at V and 7 bases at J, with 12 bases in the middle. The germline V gene has CDR1 KGHSH and CDR2 LQKENI. This CDR3 is 14 amino acids long. The DNA for the CDR3 is TGTGCCAGCTCACCATCCCCCAGTCGACAGCCCCAGCATTTT. Translated, it gives CASSPSPSRQPQHF.

The rearrangement links TRBV27 to TRBJ1-6, with D unresolved. Looked up from germline, CDR1 is MNHEY and CDR2 is SMNVEV (reference sequence). The V end was cut by 7 bases, the J end by 9 bases, with 13 bases between. This CDR3 has 13 amino acids. DNA for the CDR3: TGTGCCAGCATGGAGGGAGGGCGTTCACCCCTCCACTTT. Amino acids: CASMEGGRSPLHF.

This clone was detected only a few times. The V gene is TRBV21-1, the J gene TRBJ2-1. TRBV21-1 is a listed pseudogene. This CDR3 has 15 residues. CDR3 region: CASSKQGADSSEQFF. DNA of the CDR3: TGTGCCAGCAGCAAACAGGGTGCGGACTCGAGTGAGCAGTTCTTC.

The chain couples TRBV18 to TRBJ1-2; 7 bases map to TRBD1. The CDR3 runs to 12 residues. CDR1 is KGHSH, CDR2 LQKENI, per germline. Trimming cost V 2 bases and J 12 bases; bases outside gene matches: 6. In DNA form, the CDR3 reads TGTGCCAGCTCACCAAGACAGGGTTTCGACACCTTC. Amino acid sequence: CASSPRQGFDTF.

V gene TRBV7-8 combines with J gene TRBJ2-5, with D hard to call. Trimming removed 7 bases at V and 1 base at J, with 10 bases between. There are 13 residues in the CDR3. From germline, CDR1 is SGHVS and CDR2 FQNEAQ. CDR3 protein: CASTSGGQETQYF. The CDR3 DNA reads as TGTGCCAGCACAAGTGGCGGCCAAGAGACCCAGTACTTC. The variable domain in full, completed from reference TRBV7-8 and TRBJ2-5, reads GAGVSQSPRYKVAKRGQDVALRCDPISGHVSLFWYQQALGQGPEFLTYFQNEAQLDKSGLPSDRFFAERPEGSVSTLKIQRTQQEDSAVYLCASTSGGQETQYFGPGTRLLVL.

This clone was seen only once. This chain uses TRBV7-8 with TRBJ2-7; 10 bases are a match to TRBD2. V was clipped by 2 bases and J by 5 bases; unmatched bases: 6. From germline, CDR1 is SGHVS and CDR2 FQNEAQ. The CDR3 sequence is 15 residues long. The CDR3 DNA reads as TGTGCCAGCAGCTTAACAGCGGGGGGGCACAACGAGCAGTACTTC. Translated: CASSLTAGGHNEQYF.

The chain joins TRBV5-1 to TRBJ2-1; D possibly uses TRBD1 or TRBD2 (5 bases each). The germline V gene has CDR1 SGHRS and CDR2 YFSETQ. V was pared by 0 bases and J by 6 bases, with 19 bases between. This CDR3 comprises 17 residues. CDR3 DNA sequence: TGCGCCAGCAGCTTGGGGTTGGGCTCAGGGACGCCCAATGAGCAGTTCTTC. Amino acid sequence: CASSLGLGSGTPNEQFF.

The chain links TRBV5-1 to TRBJ2-5; maybe TRBD2 (6 bases). V lost 2 bases and J 5 bases, leaving 16 bases between the germline ends. Looked up from germline, CDR1 is SGHRS and CDR2 is YFSETQ. CDR3 size: 15 residues. For the CDR3, the DNA is TGCGCCAGCAGCTTTATAGGTAGCGGAGAGGAGACCCAGTACTTC. Its translation: CASSFIGSGEETQYF.

Only one count was recorded for this clone. The chain uses TRBV5-4 and TRBJ2-1; 7 nucleotides match TRBD2. The CDR3 spans 15 residues. Germline V gives CDR1 SGHNT, CDR2 YYREEE (reference sequence). Losses at the gene ends were 4 bases for V and 3 bases for J; bases not matched to a gene: 7. This CDR3 is CASSLSGTLYNEQFF. As DNA, the CDR3 is TGTGCCAGCAGCCTGAGCGGGACCCTCTACAATGAGCAGTTCTTC.

This chain joins TRBV10-3 and TRBJ2-6; D might be TRBD1 (6 bases). V gave up 6 bases and J gave up 1 base, with 10 bases separating them. The CDR3 has 15 amino acids. Germline CDR1 and CDR2: ENHRY and SYGVKD. The CDR3 region is CAIRTTGSGANVLTF. CDR3 DNA: TGTGCCATCAGAACTACAGGGTCTGGGGCCAACGTCCTGACTTTC.

The chain carries TRBV30 and TRBJ2-5; D is unclear. The CDR3 is 13 amino acids. CDR1 is GTSNPN and CDR2 is SVGIG in the germline V gene (reference sequence). V was trimmed by 2 bases and J by 4 bases, leaving 11 bases between them. The CDR3 DNA sequence: TGTGCCTGGAGTAAGGCAGATGGAGAGACCCAGTACTTC. Translating it yields CAWSKADGETQYF.